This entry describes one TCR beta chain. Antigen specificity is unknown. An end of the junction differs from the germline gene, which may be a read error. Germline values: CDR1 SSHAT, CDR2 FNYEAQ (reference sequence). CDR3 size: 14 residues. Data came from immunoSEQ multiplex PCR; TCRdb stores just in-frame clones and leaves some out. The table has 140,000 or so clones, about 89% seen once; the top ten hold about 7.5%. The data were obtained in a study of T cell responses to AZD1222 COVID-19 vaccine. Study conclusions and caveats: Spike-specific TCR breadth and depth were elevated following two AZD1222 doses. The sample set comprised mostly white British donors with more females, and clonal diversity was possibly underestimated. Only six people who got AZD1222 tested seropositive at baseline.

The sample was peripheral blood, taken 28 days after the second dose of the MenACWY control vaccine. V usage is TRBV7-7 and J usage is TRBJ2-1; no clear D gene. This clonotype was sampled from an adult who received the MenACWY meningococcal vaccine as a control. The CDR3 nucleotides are TGTGCTAGCAGCTTATCAGCAACCTACAATGAGCAGTTCTTC. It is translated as CASSLSATYNEQFF.